These 30 T cell receptor beta chains originate from one sample sequenced in a study of blood T cell repertoires in COVID-19. The table came from immunoSEQ multiplex PCR; TCRdb's copy has only in-frame clones and leaves some out. The sample shows about 74,000 clones, about 88% of them seen only once. The sequencing input was peripheral blood. The receptors come from a man aged 45-60 years with acute or convalescent COVID-19.

In regard to this clone: The junction differs from germline at one of its ends, possibly a read error. Distinct nucleotide sequences in the sample also encode this CDR3. The chain is built from TRBV28 and TRBJ2-5, with 7 bases lining up with TRBD2. CDR3 size: 13 residues. CDR1 MDHEN and CDR2 SYDVKM come from the germline V gene. Here the CDR3 DNA reads TGTGCCAGCAGTTTGCAGGCGGGAGAGACTCAGTACTTC. As protein: CASSLQAGETQYF.

The chain uses TRBV7-9 and TRBJ1-4; D is unresolved. The CDR3 has 14 amino acids. Deletions cut 5 bases from V and 6 bases from J, with 13 bases between. The germline gives CDR1 SEHNR, CDR2 FQNEAQ (reference sequence). CDR3 DNA sequence: TGTGCCAGCAGCCCATCGGAGGTAGATGAAAAACTGTTTTTT. This sequence encodes CASSPSEVDEKLFF.

This rearrangement joins TRBV19 to TRBJ1-2, with D possibly TRBD1 on 5 matching bases. CDR1 is LNHDA, CDR2 SQIVND, per germline (reference sequence). CDR3 size: 14 residues. V shed 8 bases and J shed 4 bases, with 17 bases lying between them. In DNA form, the CDR3 reads TGTGCCAGTGAAGAAACAGGAATGGGCTATGGCTACACCTTC. Protein product: CASEETGMGYGYTF.

The chain carries TRBV6-4 and TRBJ2-7; 9 bases are shared with TRBD1. CDR1 is MRHNA, CDR2 SNTAGT, per germline. The V and J ends lost 0 bases and 3 bases, in that order; junction bases with no gene match: 6. The CDR3 covers 16 residues. The CDR3 region is CASSDSMGQGFYEQYV. Here the CDR3 DNA reads TGTGCCAGCAGTGACTCGATGGGACAGGGATTCTACGAGCAGTACGTC.

This chain joins TRBV7-9 and TRBJ2-2, with a weak D call TRBD2 (5 bases). V was trimmed by 9 bases and J by 0 bases, leaving 17 bases between them. The germline CDR1 and CDR2 sequences are SEHNR and FQNEAQ (reference sequence). The CDR3 loop spans 16 amino acids. CDR3 loop: CASIPMGSSNTGELFF. The CDR3 nucleotides read TGTGCCAGTATCCCTATGGGGAGTTCGAACACCGGGGAGCTGTTTTTT.

The DNA of the CDR3 is TGTGCCAGCAGCCCGGGGACTACCAGTTACAATGAGCAGTTCTTC. Translation: CASSPGTTSYNEQFF. The V and J genes are TRBV7-8 and TRBJ2-1; 7 bases are shared with TRBD2. The J segment lost 4 bases and the V segment lost 5 bases, leaving 8 bases of the junction unmatched. The CDR3 is made up of 15 amino acids. Germline V gives CDR1 SGHVS, CDR2 FQNEAQ.

This clone was detected only once. The chain recombines TRBV19 with TRBJ1-4; D not resolved. The CDR3 has 14 residues. The V gene lost 6 bases and the J gene lost 6 bases, with 14 bases spanning the gap. CDR1 is LNHDA, CDR2 SQIVND, per germline (reference sequence). The chain's CDR3 is CASSNSPHDEKLFF. Here the CDR3 DNA reads TGTGCCAGTAGCAACAGCCCTCACGATGAAAAACTGTTTTTT.

This chain connects TRBV18 to TRBJ2-7; the match to TRBD1 covers 7 bases. This CDR3 contains 13 residues. In germline, CDR1 is KGHSH, CDR2 LQKENI. Trimming at V came to 2 bases and at J to 6 bases, leaving 4 bases not matched to a gene. The CDR3 region has the DNA TGTGCCAGCTCACCAGGGGGACAGTTCGAGCAGTACGTC. Encoded protein: CASSPGGQFEQYV.

This clone was seen just once. J is TRBJ1-1 and V is TRBV7-3; TRBD1 matches at 7 bases. Trimming at V came to 1 base and at J to 2 bases, leaving 4 bases not matched to a gene. CDR1 and CDR2 (germline): SGHTA, FQGTGA. The CDR3 runs to 15 residues. CDR3 amino acids: CASSLNRGGNTEAFF. CDR3 bases: TGTGCCAGCAGCTTAAACAGGGGCGGAAACACTGAAGCTTTCTTT.

This clone has more than one count but fewer than ten. The chain employs TRBV7-9 and TRBJ2-7; D is perhaps TRBD2 (6 bases). The length of the CDR3 is 13 residues. The V and J ends lost 5 bases and 6 bases respectively, with 14 bases between them. Germline CDR1 reads SEHNR; CDR2 reads FQNEAQ (reference sequence). The CDR3 here is CASSARGAGEQYV. The DNA for the CDR3 is TGTGCCAGCAGCGCCCGCGGGGCTGGCGAGCAGTACGTC.

In this sample, this clone turned up once. The chain has TRBV9 and TRBJ2-2; the D gene is possibly TRBD2 (5 bases). Germline V lookup: CDR1 SGDLS, CDR2 YYNGEE. With 0 bases removed from V and 5 bases from J, the gap between germline ends came to 14 bases. CDR3 length: 16 amino acids. CDR3 nucleotide sequence: TGTGCCAGCAGCGTAGCTACTAGGGTGGGGACCGGGGAGCTGTTTTTT. Amino acid sequence: CASSVATRVGTGELFF.

The rearrangement uses TRBV4-1 and TRBJ2-4; a possible D gene is TRBD1 (6 bases). From germline, CDR1 is MGHRA and CDR2 YSYEKL. The CDR3 extends over 15 amino acids. The V and J ends lost 1 base and 7 bases respectively, with 14 bases between them. CDR3 bases: TGCGCCAGCAGCCAAGTTCAGGGGCCGCGGAACATTCAGTACTTC. It yields the protein CASSQVQGPRNIQYF.

This CDR3 reads CASGKTGMADTQYF. CDR3 coding DNA: TGTGCCAGCGGAAAGACAGGGATGGCAGATACGCAGTATTTT. The J gene is TRBJ2-3, the V gene TRBV27; 7 positions match TRBD1. The CDR3 totals 14 residues. The junction had 9 bases not matched to a gene; V was cut back by 8 bases and J by 4 bases. The V gene's germline CDR1 is MNHEY and CDR2 SMNVEV (reference sequence).

The chain recombines TRBV5-5 with TRBJ1-1; unclear D gene. The CDR3 runs to 13 residues. The germline V gene encodes CDR1 SGHKS and CDR2 YYEKEE (reference sequence). V lost 2 bases and J lost 1, with 6 bases in between. CDR3 DNA: TGTGCCAGCAGCTTCGCAGGGAACACTGAAGCTTTCTTT. Its protein product is CASSFAGNTEAFF.

The chain links TRBV29-1 to TRBJ2-1; tentatively, D is TRBD2 (5 bases). The CDR3 totals 13 residues. Per the germline V gene, CDR1 is SQVTM and CDR2 is ANQGSEA. Trimming pared 5 bases from V and 0 bases from J, leaving 8 bases between. CDR3 sequence: CSVRGNSYNEQFF. Here the CDR3 DNA reads TGCAGCGTTCGAGGGAACTCCTACAATGAGCAGTTCTTC.

This clone came up a few times. This chain joins TRBV3-1 (or the pseudogene TRBV3-2) and TRBJ2-2, with a tentative D call TRBD2 (6 bases). With 2 bases removed from V and 7 bases from J, the gap between germline ends came to 11 bases. The germline CDR1 and CDR2 sequences are LGHDT and YNNKEL (reference sequence). The CDR3 extends over 14 amino acids. The CDR3 DNA sequence: TGTGCCAGCAGCCAATGGGGGGACCACGGGGAGCTGTTTTTT. Protein sequence: CASSQWGDHGELFF.

This chain uses TRBV10-2 with TRBJ1-4; TRBD1 is a possible D gene (6 bases). The germline gives CDR1 WSHSY, CDR2 SAAADI. This CDR3 spans 12 amino acids. V lost 4 bases and J lost 9, with 9 bases in between. Here the CDR3 reads CASSVTGKKLFF. In DNA form, the CDR3 reads TGCGCCAGCAGTGTAACAGGGAAAAAACTGTTTTTT.

This clone has only one observation. V usage is TRBV28 and J usage is TRBJ2-1; tentatively, D is TRBD2 (5 bases). V was shortened by 2 bases and J by 6 bases, with 8 bases between the two germline ends. The V gene's germline CDR1 is MDHEN and CDR2 SYDVKM. This CDR3 is built from 13 residues. Written as DNA, the CDR3 is TGTGCCAGCAGTTTAACTAGAGTCAATGAGCAGTTCTTC. Translating it yields CASSLTRVNEQFF.

A single count supports this clone. J is TRBJ2-7 and V is TRBV5-4; TRBD2 agrees at 9 bases. CDR1 and CDR2 from the germline V gene are SGHNT and YYREEE (reference sequence). V gave up 4 bases and J gave up 3 bases; unmatched junction bases: 5. The CDR3 is 14 residues long. DNA for the CDR3: TGTGCCAGCAGCATAGCGGGAGCGAACTACGAGCAGTACTTC. Protein product: CASSIAGANYEQYF.

This rearrangement joins TRBV7-8 to TRBJ2-1, with 8 bases fitting TRBD1. The V segment lost 4 bases and the J segment 9 bases; nucleotides outside the gene matches: 14. This CDR3 region has 16 residues. Per germline, CDR1 SGHVS and CDR2 FQNEAQ. CDR3 sequence (DNA): TGTGCCAGCAGCTCTAACGTCGGGACAGGAGGGCGTGAGCAGTTCTTC. Its protein product is CASSSNVGTGGREQFF.

The V call is TRBV29-1, the J call TRBJ2-6; D unresolved. CDR1 is SQVTM, CDR2 ANQGSEA, per germline. The CDR3 spans 11 residues. CDR3 sequence reads: CMRTGANVLTF. Here the CDR3 DNA reads TGCATGCGGACTGGGGCCAACGTCCTGACTTTC.

The chain carries TRBV9 and TRBJ1-4; maybe TRBD1 (6 bases). CDR3 length: 15 amino acids. Trimming took 4 bases from V and 7 from J, leaving 17 bases between them. Germline CDR1 SGDLS, CDR2 YYNGEE. The CDR3 nucleotides are TGTGCCAGCAGCTCAGGACAGAGCGTAGTTGAAAAACTGTTTTTT. It translates to CASSSGQSVVEKLFF.

V gene TRBV28 combines with J gene TRBJ1-4; 7 bases fit TRBD1. The germline gives CDR1 MDHEN, CDR2 SYDVKM. The J segment lost 4 bases and the V segment lost 7 bases, leaving 9 bases of the junction unmatched. CDR3 length: 15 residues. The CDR3: CASTHAGQINEKLFF. The CDR3 DNA sequence: TGTGCCAGCACCCACGCGGGACAGATTAATGAAAAACTGTTTTTT.

The V and J genes are TRBV19 and TRBJ1-1; TRBD1 matches at 8 bases. Germline V gives CDR1 LNHDA, CDR2 SQIVND (reference sequence). J was trimmed by 0 bases and V by 6 bases; bases with no gene match: 12. The CDR3 covers 17 residues. The CDR3 sequence is CASRNYRGTAMNTEAFF. The CDR3 DNA follows: TGTGCCAGTAGAAATTACAGGGGGACAGCGATGAACACTGAAGCTTTCTTT. Full variable domain (outside the CDR3, taken from reference TRBV19 and TRBJ1-1): DGGITQSPKYLFRKEGQNVTLSCEQNLNHDAMYWYRQDPGQGLRLIYYSQIVNDFQKGDIAEGYSVSREKKESFPLTVTSAQKNPTAFYLCASRNYRGTAMNTEAFFGQGTRLTVV.

The chain combines TRBV11-3 with TRBJ1-2; TRBD1 agrees at 8 bases. V shed 1 base, J shed 8 bases, and the junction held 6 bases outside the gene matches. The CDR3 extends over 14 amino acids. Germline assignment: CDR1 SGHNT and CDR2 YENEEA. CDR3 amino acids: CASSLVRQGNGYTF. DNA for the CDR3: TGTGCCAGCAGCTTAGTGCGACAGGGGAACGGCTACACCTTC.

In its sample, this clone was seen once. The chain links TRBV10-3 to TRBJ1-2; D is undetermined. Germline CDR1 reads ENHRY; CDR2 reads SYGVKD. The CDR3 loop spans 12 amino acids. V was pared by 2 bases and J by 3 bases, with 4 bases between. The CDR3 here is CAISERDYGYTF. CDR3 nucleotide sequence: TGTGCCATCAGTGAGCGGGACTATGGCTACACCTTC.

This chain joins TRBV11-2 and TRBJ2-1; D perhaps matches TRBD1 (6 bases). The V end was cut by 1 base, the J end by 6 bases, with 10 bases between. The CDR3 extends over 14 amino acids. The germline V gene has CDR1 SGHAT and CDR2 FQNNGV. The chain's CDR3 is CASSLGTALNEQFF. The CDR3 DNA is TGTGCCAGCAGCTTAGGGACAGCTCTCAATGAGCAGTTCTTC.

CDR3 bases: TGTGCCAGCAGCTATTGGACTAGCGGGAGAGGAGATACGCAGTATTTT. Translating it yields CASSYWTSGRGDTQYF. The chain uses TRBV11-3 and TRBJ2-3, with 13 bases lining up with TRBD2. This CDR3 is 16 amino acids long. V shed 4 bases, J shed 5 bases, and the junction held 6 bases outside the gene matches. Germline V gene lookup returns CDR1 SGHNT and CDR2 YENEEA.

V and J are TRBV18 and TRBJ2-7; weak D call: TRBD1 (6 bases). Trimming took off 5 bases at V and 2 bases at J, with 10 bases between the two ends. The CDR3 covers 13 residues. Germline V gene data show CDR1 as KGHSH and CDR2 as LQKENI. CDR3 DNA: TGTGCCAGCTCAGGACAGAGGACCTACGAGCAGTACTTC. Encoded protein: CASSGQRTYEQYF. Complete variable domain (other parts from reference TRBV18 and TRBJ2-7): NAGVMQNPRHLVRRRGQEARLRCSPMKGHSHVYWYRQLPEEGLKFMVYLQKENIIDESGMPKERFSAEFPKEGPSILRIQQVVRGDSAAYFCASSGQRTYEQYFGPGTRLTVT.

This sequence joins TRBV7-9 and TRBJ1-1; 7 positions match TRBD1. The CDR3 has 12 amino acids. The V gene end was trimmed by 5 bases and the J gene end by 6 bases; junction bases not matched to a gene: 3. Germline V lookup: CDR1 SEHNR, CDR2 FQNEAQ (reference sequence). The CDR3 nucleotides are TGTGCCAGCAGCCTAGGGACAGCTGAAGCTTTCTTT. This codes for CASSLGTAEAFF.